This is a list of T cell receptor beta chains from one sample in a study of T cell clonotyping in hematopoietic cell transplantation. Sequencing was performed with immunoSEQ multiplex PCR; in TCRdb, only in-frame clones are kept and a portion is missing. Here the sample spans around 11,000 clones, approximately 55% being singletons. Source: peripheral blood mononuclear cells, taken 100 days after allogeneic stem cell transplant. These receptors were collected from a female patient aged 45-60 years who had an allogeneic stem cell transplant from an unrelated donor, so the T cells may come from the graft donor. Some clones in this sample may be carry-over from other donors' samples. Each CDR3 is given with its conserved first and last residue. Fields, in order: CDR3 length, D gene, V gene, clone size, J gene, CDR3 DNA, CDR3 protein. A D gene is named only where the DNA matches it firmly. A clone size is listed for some rows: how often the clone was seen (once, few, many), or a class if it is expanded.

CDR3 length: 14
D gene: .
V gene: TRBV29-1
clone size: .
J gene: TRBJ2-3
CDR3 DNA: TGCAGCGTTGGACAGCTAGTTAGCACAGATACGCAGTATTTT
CDR3 protein: CSVGQLVSTDTQYF

CDR3 length: 15
D gene: .
V gene: TRBV10-3
clone size: .
J gene: TRBJ1-2
CDR3 DNA: TGTGCCATCAGTGAGTCGACCAGGCGAGGCTATGGCTACACCTTC
CDR3 protein: CAISESTRRGYGYTF

CDR3 length: 16
D gene: TRBD1
V gene: TRBV4-1
clone size: medium-sized
J gene: TRBJ2-1
CDR3 DNA: TGCGCCAGCAGCCAAGATATCCGGGACAGCTACAATGAGCAGTTCTTC
CDR3 protein: CASSQDIRDSYNEQFF

CDR3 length: 9
D gene: .
V gene: TRBV29-1
clone size: few
J gene: TRBJ2-2
CDR3 DNA: TGCAGCGTTACCGGGGAGCTGTTTTTT
CDR3 protein: CSVTGELFF

CDR3 length: 14
D gene: .
V gene: TRBV7-2
clone size: few
J gene: TRBJ2-4
CDR3 DNA: TGTGCCAGCAGCTTAGCGACAGGGAGGGACATTCAGTACTTC
CDR3 protein: CASSLATGRDIQYF

CDR3 length: 11
D gene: .
V gene: TRBV6-6
clone size: .
J gene: TRBJ1-2
CDR3 DNA: TGTGCCAGCAGCGAGGGGTACGGCTACACCTTC
CDR3 protein: CASSEGYGYTF

CDR3 length: 14
D gene: .
V gene: TRBV7-2
clone size: .
J gene: TRBJ1-5
CDR3 DNA: TGTGCCAGCAGCTTCAGGGGTGGCAATCAGCCCCAGCATTTT
CDR3 protein: CASSFRGGNQPQHF

CDR3 length: 13
D gene: TRBD1
V gene: TRBV10-3
clone size: .
J gene: TRBJ1-1
CDR3 DNA: TGTGCCATCAGTCTTACAGGGGGGGCTGAAGCTTTCTTT
CDR3 protein: CAISLTGGAEAFF

CDR3 length: 15
D gene: .
V gene: TRBV27
clone size: .
J gene: TRBJ1-6
CDR3 DNA: TGTGCCAGCAGCCGAGGACACTCAAATAATTCACCCCTCCACTTT
CDR3 protein: CASSRGHSNNSPLHF

CDR3 length: 12
D gene: TRBD1
V gene: TRBV30
clone size: .
J gene: TRBJ1-2
CDR3 DNA: TGTGCCTGGGGGGGACAGAACTATGGCTACACCTTC
CDR3 protein: CAWGGQNYGYTF

CDR3 length: 16
D gene: .
V gene: TRBV27
clone size: .
J gene: TRBJ2-7
CDR3 DNA: TGTGCCAGCAGTCCCCCCCCGGGACAAGGCTCCTACGAGCAGTACTTC
CDR3 protein: CASSPPPGQGSYEQYF

CDR3 length: 13
D gene: .
V gene: TRBV5-6
clone size: .
J gene: TRBJ1-5
CDR3 DNA: TGTGCCAGCAGCGTACATCGGGGACAGCCCCAGCATTTT
CDR3 protein: CASSVHRGQPQHF

CDR3 length: 12
D gene: TRBD2
V gene: TRBV29-1
clone size: .
J gene: TRBJ2-7
CDR3 DNA: TGCAGCGTGACTAGCGGAAACTACGAGCAGTACTTC
CDR3 protein: CSVTSGNYEQYF

CDR3 length: 14
D gene: .
V gene: TRBV5-6
clone size: .
J gene: TRBJ2-7
CDR3 DNA: TGTGCCAGCAGCTTGGGCGGGTTCTCCTACGAGCAGTACTTC
CDR3 protein: CASSLGGFSYEQYF

CDR3 length: 14
D gene: .
V gene: TRBV28
clone size: .
J gene: TRBJ2-7
CDR3 DNA: TGTGCCAGCAGCCCCGGGACAAGGCTAAGGGAGCAGTACTTC
CDR3 protein: CASSPGTRLREQYF

CDR3 length: 15
D gene: .
V gene: TRBV9
clone size: .
J gene: TRBJ1-2
CDR3 DNA: TGTGCCAGCAGCACCGGTTCGGGTCCCTCATATGGCTACACCTTC
CDR3 protein: CASSTGSGPSYGYTF

CDR3 length: 14
D gene: TRBD1
V gene: TRBV6-5
clone size: .
J gene: TRBJ1-1
CDR3 DNA: TGTGCCAGCACCCTTCAGGGGGGAGATACTGAAGCTTTCTTT
CDR3 protein: CASTLQGGDTEAFF

CDR3 length: 13
D gene: .
V gene: TRBV6-5
clone size: few
J gene: TRBJ2-7
CDR3 DNA: TGTGCCAGCAGTTACGGGACCGGGTACGAGCAGTACTTC
CDR3 protein: CASSYGTGYEQYF

CDR3 length: 12
D gene: TRBD2
V gene: TRBV5-6
clone size: few
J gene: TRBJ2-7
CDR3 DNA: TGTGCCAGCAGCTTGCGGGGGGACGAGCAGTACTTC
CDR3 protein: CASSLRGDEQYF

CDR3 length: 15
D gene: .
V gene: TRBV25-1
clone size: .
J gene: TRBJ2-6
CDR3 DNA: TGTGCCAGCAGTCCAGGGGCGGCGGGGGCCAACGTCCTGACTTTC
CDR3 protein: CASSPGAAGANVLTF

CDR3 length: 15
D gene: .
V gene: TRBV30
clone size: .
J gene: TRBJ1-1
CDR3 DNA: TGTGCCTGGAGTGCCCAAGACAGAGTTAACACTGAAGCTTTCTTT
CDR3 protein: CAWSAQDRVNTEAFF

CDR3 length: 13
D gene: .
V gene: TRBV29-1
clone size: .
J gene: TRBJ1-2
CDR3 DNA: TGCAGCGTGATGAACCAGGCCCACTATGGCTACACCTTC
CDR3 protein: CSVMNQAHYGYTF

CDR3 length: 14
D gene: .
V gene: TRBV7-6
clone size: .
J gene: TRBJ1-1
CDR3 DNA: TGTGCCAGCAGCTTAGCGGGGATTGACACTGAAGCTTTCTTT
CDR3 protein: CASSLAGIDTEAFF

CDR3 length: 14
D gene: .
V gene: TRBV15
clone size: few
J gene: TRBJ1-1
CDR3 DNA: TGTGCCACCAGCAACCCATCGGGCCAGTCTGAAGCTTTCTTT
CDR3 protein: CATSNPSGQSEAFF

CDR3 length: 10
D gene: .
V gene: TRBV2
clone size: few
J gene: TRBJ1-4
CDR3 DNA: TGTGCCAGCTGGAATGAAAAACTGTTTTTT
CDR3 protein: CASWNEKLFF

CDR3 length: 14
D gene: .
V gene: TRBV2
clone size: .
J gene: TRBJ2-7
CDR3 DNA: TGTGCCAGCAGACCGGGACACCCGAACTACGAGCAGTACTTC
CDR3 protein: CASRPGHPNYEQYF

CDR3 length: 13
D gene: TRBD1
V gene: TRBV29-1
clone size: .
J gene: TRBJ1-1
CDR3 DNA: TGCAGCGTTCGACAGGGAAGGGACACTGAAGCTTTCTTT
CDR3 protein: CSVRQGRDTEAFF

CDR3 length: 14
D gene: .
V gene: TRBV6-6
clone size: .
J gene: TRBJ1-5
CDR3 DNA: TGTGCCAGCACCAAGGGGGGAGGGATTTCGCCCCAGCATTTT
CDR3 protein: CASTKGGGISPQHF

CDR3 length: 16
D gene: .
V gene: TRBV5-6
clone size: few
J gene: TRBJ1-5
CDR3 DNA: TGTGCCAGCAGCCGCCTCGCGGAGAGGGTAAATCAGCCCCAGCATTTT
CDR3 protein: CASSRLAERVNQPQHF

CDR3 length: 12
D gene: .
V gene: TRBV5-1
clone size: .
J gene: TRBJ2-3
CDR3 DNA: TGCGCCAGCAGTTATAGCACAGATACGCAGTATTTT
CDR3 protein: CASSYSTDTQYF

CDR3 length: 12
D gene: .
V gene: TRBV6-5
clone size: few
J gene: TRBJ1-1
CDR3 DNA: TGTGCCAGCAGTTACCCGAACACTGAAGCTTTCTTT
CDR3 protein: CASSYPNTEAFF

CDR3 length: 12
D gene: .
V gene: TRBV5-6
clone size: .
J gene: TRBJ1-4
CDR3 DNA: TGTGCCAGCAGCCTTCGGAGTGAAAAACTGTTTTTT
CDR3 protein: CASSLRSEKLFF

CDR3 length: 12
D gene: .
V gene: TRBV30
clone size: few
J gene: TRBJ1-2
CDR3 DNA: TGTGCCTGGAGTTTACAGAGTAATGGCTACACCTTT
CDR3 protein: CAWSLQSNGYTF

CDR3 length: 18
D gene: .
V gene: TRBV4-1
clone size: .
J gene: TRBJ2-6
CDR3 DNA: TGCGCCAGCAGTGCGTCGGGGGCGCCTGATACTGGGGCCAACGTCCTGACTTTC
CDR3 protein: CASSASGAPDTGANVLTF

CDR3 length: 14
D gene: .
V gene: TRBV7-9
clone size: .
J gene: TRBJ1-1
CDR3 DNA: TGTGCCAGCAGCCCCCGTGGGGAGGATGCTGAAGCTTTCTTT
CDR3 protein: CASSPRGEDAEAFF

CDR3 length: 13
D gene: .
V gene: TRBV4-2
clone size: .
J gene: TRBJ2-3
CDR3 DNA: TGTGCCAGCAGCCACCCATCCACAGATACGCAGTATTTT
CDR3 protein: CASSHPSTDTQYF

CDR3 length: 14
D gene: TRBD1
V gene: TRBV6-5
clone size: once
J gene: TRBJ1-2
CDR3 DNA: TGTGCCAGCAGTTATTCCGGGACAGACTATGGCTACACCTTC
CDR3 protein: CASSYSGTDYGYTF

CDR3 length: 14
D gene: .
V gene: TRBV6-6
clone size: few
J gene: TRBJ1-5
CDR3 DNA: TGTGCCAGCAGTCCCGGCTGGGGGGATCAGCCCCAGCATTTT
CDR3 protein: CASSPGWGDQPQHF

CDR3 length: 15
D gene: .
V gene: TRBV6-1
clone size: .
J gene: TRBJ1-5
CDR3 DNA: TGTGCCAGCAGGTCCGCAGGGGAGGGCAATCAGCCCCAGCATTTT
CDR3 protein: CASRSAGEGNQPQHF

CDR3 length: 13
D gene: .
V gene: TRBV6-5
clone size: few
J gene: TRBJ2-7
CDR3 DNA: TGTGCCAGCAGTCGAGACAGGCGATACGAGCAGTACTTC
CDR3 protein: CASSRDRRYEQYF

CDR3 length: 15
D gene: TRBD1
V gene: TRBV4-1
clone size: .
J gene: TRBJ2-2
CDR3 DNA: TGCGCCAGCAGCCAAGACACGACAGGGTCCGGGGAGCTGTTTTTT
CDR3 protein: CASSQDTTGSGELFF

CDR3 length: 13
D gene: TRBD2
V gene: TRBV28
clone size: .
J gene: TRBJ2-7
CDR3 DNA: TGTGCCAGCAGTTTCGGACTAGACTACGAGCAGTACTTC
CDR3 protein: CASSFGLDYEQYF

CDR3 length: 14
D gene: TRBD1
V gene: TRBV30
clone size: .
J gene: TRBJ1-1
CDR3 DNA: TGTGCCTGGAGTGTGGGACAGGCCAACACTGAAGCTTTCTTT
CDR3 protein: CAWSVGQANTEAFF

CDR3 length: 15
D gene: .
V gene: TRBV5-4
clone size: few
J gene: TRBJ1-6
CDR3 DNA: TGTGCCAGCAGCTTGACACAGATTTATAATTCACCCCTCCACTTT
CDR3 protein: CASSLTQIYNSPLHF

CDR3 length: 16
D gene: .
V gene: TRBV7-9
clone size: .
J gene: TRBJ1-4
CDR3 DNA: TGTGCCAGCAGCTTAGGAACTGGGCAGCTTAATGAAAAACTGTTTTTT
CDR3 protein: CASSLGTGQLNEKLFF